These 23 T cell receptor beta chains were sequenced from one sample in a study of cytomegalovirus exposure and HLA in healthy donors. The PCR employed 60 Vbeta primers together with 13 Jbeta primers. TCRdb keeps only in-frame clones here, not all; method: immunoSEQ multiplex PCR. Found here are under 200,000 clones, approximately 88% of them singletons; the top ten hold 0.35% to 0.45%. The sequenced sample was PBMCs. Every receptor here comes from a boy younger than 10 in good health and CMV-seronegative.

The rearrangement links TRBV7-2 to TRBJ2-3; 13 bases are a match to TRBD2. This CDR3 contains 16 residues. Germline V CDR1 and CDR2: SGHTA, FQGNSA. Trimming removed 4 bases from V and 6 bases from J; junction bases left unmatched: 7. CDR3 nucleotide sequence: TGTGCCAGCAGCTCCCGACTAGCGGGAGGCAAGGATACGCAGTATTTT. It is translated as CASSSRLAGGKDTQYF. Combining the CDR3 with reference TRBV7-2 and TRBJ2-3 gives the whole variable domain GAGVSQSPSNKVTEKGKDVELRCDPISGHTALYWYRQSLGQGLEFLIYFQGNSAPDKSGLPSDRFSAERTGGSVSTLTIQRTQQEDSAVYLCASSSRLAGGKDTQYFGPGTRLTVL.

This clone was found a few times. The chain couples TRBV11-2 to TRBJ1-1; D call uncertain. V lost 1 base and J lost 7, with 10 bases in between. The CDR3 runs 13 residues. Germline V gene sequence: CDR1 SGHAT, CDR2 FQNNGV. CDR3 sequence reads: CASSLGASLEAFF. The CDR3 nucleotides read TGTGCCAGCAGCTTAGGGGCCAGCCTTGAAGCTTTCTTT.

V gene TRBV30 combines with J gene TRBJ2-1; the match to TRBD2 covers 8 bases. The trim removed 5 bases at V and 7 bases at J, leaving 10 bases unmatched. This CDR3 has 14 residues. Looked up from germline, CDR1 is GTSNPN and CDR2 is SVGIG (reference sequence). CDR3 region: CAWALAGPVNEQFF. The CDR3 DNA reads TGTGCCTGGGCTCTAGCGGGCCCAGTGAATGAGCAGTTCTTC.

The J gene is TRBJ2-7, the V gene TRBV19; 11 nucleotides line up with TRBD2. V was clipped by 1 base and J by 1 base; unmatched bases: 6. The germline V gene has CDR1 LNHDA and CDR2 SQIVND (reference sequence). The CDR3 is 17 residues long. The DNA of the CDR3 is TGTGCCAGTAGTATAGCGCTAGCGGGAGGCAAATCCTACGAGCAGTACTTC. It codes for CASSIALAGGKSYEQYF. Full variable domain (remainder filled in from reference TRBV19 and TRBJ2-7): DGGITQSPKYLFRKEGQNVTLSCEQNLNHDAMYWYRQDPGQGLRLIYYSQIVNDFQKGDIAEGYSVSREKKESFPLTVTSAQKNPTAFYLCASSIALAGGKSYEQYFGPGTRLTVT.

This chain links TRBV9 with TRBJ1-1, with D possibly matching TRBD1 (6 bases). There are 13 residues in the CDR3. The germline V gene has CDR1 SGDLS and CDR2 YYNGEE. Deletions cut 5 bases from V and 5 bases from J, with 13 bases between. The CDR3 DNA reads TGTGCCAGCAGTCTGGGGGCATATACTGAAGCTTTCTTT. Protein: CASSLGAYTEAFF.

The chain joins TRBV27 to TRBJ1-2, with 10 nucleotides matching TRBD1. The CDR3 is 16 amino acids. Trimming at V came to 4 bases and at J to 3 bases, leaving 8 bases not matched to a gene. Germline lookup yields CDR1 MNHEY and CDR2 SMNVEV (reference sequence). CDR3 protein: CASSSSGGTGDYGYTF. The CDR3 nucleotides are TGTGCCAGCAGTTCTTCTGGGGGGACAGGGGACTATGGCTACACCTTC.

The genes are TRBV5-6 and TRBJ1-2, with TRBD1 matching over 10 bases. Trimming cost V 1 base and J 6 bases; bases outside gene matches: 9. Germline V gene data show CDR1 as SGHDT and CDR2 as YYEEEE. This CDR3 contains 16 residues. The CDR3 loop is CASSLLGQGVFNGYTF. CDR3 coding DNA: TGTGCCAGCAGCTTGTTAGGACAGGGGGTATTTAATGGCTACACCTTC.

The table lists this clone with a few counts. The chain carries TRBV7-9 and TRBJ2-1; 8 nucleotides line up with TRBD2. CDR1 is SEHNR and CDR2 is FQNEAQ in the germline V gene (reference sequence). Trimming took 7 bases from V and 2 from J; bases not matched to a gene: 7. The length of the CDR3 is 15 residues. The CDR3 sequence: CASNGLAGTYNEQFF. The CDR3, as DNA: TGTGCCAGCAACGGGCTAGCGGGTACCTACAATGAGCAGTTCTTC.

This clone was counted once. This rearrangement joins TRBV19 to TRBJ2-7; tentative D call: TRBD2 (5 bases). Trimming stripped 4 bases from V and 5 bases from J, with 18 bases between. The CDR3 contains 15 residues. Germline CDR1 and CDR2: LNHDA and SQIVND (reference sequence). CDR3 bases: TGTGCCAGTAGTACCCCTCGGGTCGGGGTCCACGAGCAGTACTTC. Translated, it gives CASSTPRVGVHEQYF.

This rearrangement joins TRBV27 to TRBJ2-7; D perhaps matches TRBD1 (5 bases). CDR3 length equals 11 residues. Per germline, CDR1 MNHEY and CDR2 SMNVEV (reference sequence). V was clipped by 6 bases and J by 7 bases, with 10 bases between them. The CDR3 reads CASSLGAEQYF. In nucleotides, the CDR3 is TGTGCCAGCAGCCTAGGGGCAGAGCAGTACTTC.

The rearrangement joins TRBV21-1 to TRBJ2-7; the tabulated D call, TRBD2, remains unverified against the DNA. TRBV21-1 is listed as a pseudogene. CDR3 length: 16 amino acids. CDR3 sequence: CASSKDEAGRSYEQYF. The CDR3 region has the DNA TGTGCCAGCAGCAAAGATGAGGCGGGGAGGAGCTACGAGCAGTACTTC.

The chain links TRBV12-5 to TRBJ2-1; D may be TRBD1 (6 bases). Trimming shortened V by 10 bases and J by 8 bases, and 15 bases separated the two germline ends. Germline lookup yields CDR1 LGHNT and CDR2 FRNRAP. The CDR3 extends over 12 amino acids. The CDR3 sequence is CATLTGFDEQFF. For the CDR3, the DNA is TGTGCTACCCTCACAGGGTTCGATGAGCAGTTCTTC. The full variable domain, with the rest looked up from reference TRBV12-5 and TRBJ2-1, is DARVTQTPRHKVTEMGQEVTMRCQPILGHNTVFWYRQTMMQGLELLAYFRNRAPLDDSGMPKDRFSAEMPDATLATLKIQPSEPRDSAVYFCATLTGFDEQFFGPGTRLTVL.

CDR3 amino acids: CASSLGTTNTGELFF. For the CDR3, the DNA is TGTGCCAGCAGCCTTGGGACAACGAACACCGGGGAGCTGTTTTTT. J is TRBJ2-2 and V is TRBV7-7, with D maybe TRBD1 (6 bases). V was trimmed by 5 bases and J by 0 bases, leaving 10 bases between them. This CDR3 is built from 15 residues. Germline lookup yields CDR1 SSHAT and CDR2 FNYEAQ (reference sequence).

This chain connects TRBV19 to TRBJ2-1, with 9 bases identical to TRBD2. This CDR3 is built from 15 residues. Germline assignment: CDR1 LNHDA and CDR2 SQIVND (reference sequence). Trimming removed 5 bases from V and 5 bases from J; junction bases left unmatched: 7. The CDR3: CASSHSGSPHNEQFF. In DNA form, the CDR3 reads TGTGCCAGTAGTCATAGCGGGAGCCCCCACAATGAGCAGTTCTTC.

This chain joins TRBV10-1 and TRBJ2-2; perhaps TRBD2 as D (5 bases). Germline V gene sequence: CDR1 WNHNN, CDR2 SYGVQD (reference sequence). This CDR3 has 18 residues. V lost 3 bases to trimming and J lost 2 bases, with 19 bases between them. This chain's CDR3 is CASSEPGVDLENTGELFF. CDR3 nucleotides: TGCGCCAGCAGTGAACCCGGGGTGGACCTTGAAAACACCGGGGAGCTGTTTTTT.

This clone was seen a handful of times. The chain employs TRBV6-5 and TRBJ1-1; D is possibly TRBD1 (5 bases). The CDR3 totals 13 residues. Germline CDR1 and CDR2: MNHEY and SVGAGI. V was clipped by 6 bases and J by 5 bases, with 13 bases between them. The CDR3 is CASSLGGGTEAFF. CDR3 DNA: TGTGCCAGCAGCCTGGGCGGGGGGACTGAAGCTTTCTTT.

This chain links TRBV19 with TRBJ1-5, with 8 bases matching TRBD1. V dropped 3 bases and J dropped 6; count of bases not matched to a gene: 7. The CDR3 has 15 residues. The germline gives CDR1 LNHDA, CDR2 SQIVND (reference sequence). CDR3 DNA: TGTGCCAGTAGTATTACCCCAGGGGGCCGTCAGCCCCAGCATTTT. This codes for CASSITPGGRQPQHF.

The chain carries TRBV7-6 and TRBJ2-5, with D perhaps TRBD2 (6 bases). The germline gives CDR1 SGHVS, CDR2 FNYEAQ. The CDR3 length is 17 residues. Trimming took off 5 bases at V and 5 bases at J, with 24 bases between the two ends. The CDR3 loop is CASSTFHGTPRLETQYF. DNA of the CDR3: TGTGCCAGCAGCACCTTTCACGGGACTCCTAGGCTGGAGACCCAGTACTTC.

V usage is TRBV6-1 and J usage is TRBJ1-2; 11 positions match TRBD1. Germline CDR1 and CDR2: MNHNS and SASEGT. The ends lost 4 bases at V and 2 bases at J; junction bases unmatched: 3. The CDR3 length is 15 residues. CDR3 residues: CASSVDRGLNYGYTF. DNA of the CDR3: TGTGCCAGCAGTGTGGACAGGGGGCTAAACTATGGCTACACCTTC.

The CDR3 protein is CASSLHDSDSYEQYF. In DNA form, the CDR3 reads TGTGCCAGCAGCCTCCACGACTCCGACTCCTACGAGCAGTACTTC. The rearrangement joins TRBV14 to TRBJ2-7; D not resolved. Trimming shortened V by 4 bases and J by 0 bases, and 13 bases separated the two germline ends. The CDR3 extends over 15 amino acids. Germline V gene lookup returns CDR1 SGHDN and CDR2 FVKESK.

The rearrangement uses TRBV5-1 and TRBJ1-3, with 7 positions matching TRBD1. Germline CDR1 SGHRS, CDR2 YFSETQ. The CDR3 contains 18 residues. With V trimmed by 1 base and J by 4 bases, 14 bases remained unmatched. The CDR3, as DNA: TGCGCCAGCAGCTTGTTTTCCCCCCGGCAGGGGGAAGGAAACACCATATATTTT. Translating gives CASSLFSPRQGEGNTIYF.

This clone was recorded only once. The CDR3 spells CASSFPQAGSGRVDTQYF. In nucleotides, the CDR3 is TGCGCCAGCAGCTTCCCCCAAGCAGGTAGCGGGAGGGTGGATACGCAGTATTTT. This chain joins TRBV5-1 and TRBJ2-3; 11 positions match TRBD2. The junction had 14 bases not matched to a gene; V was cut back by 2 bases and J by 6 bases. This CDR3 contains 18 residues. Germline V gene lookup returns CDR1 SGHRS and CDR2 YFSETQ.

This clone occurred a few times. The rearrangement joins TRBV29-1 to TRBJ1-4; D uncertain. The germline gives CDR1 SQVTM, CDR2 ANQGSEA. Trimming removed 4 bases at V and 3 bases at J, with 15 bases between. The CDR3 runs to 15 residues. CDR3 DNA sequence: TGCAGCGTTGGATATTCACAGTGGGCTAATGAAAAACTGTTTTTT. Its protein product is CSVGYSQWANEKLFF.